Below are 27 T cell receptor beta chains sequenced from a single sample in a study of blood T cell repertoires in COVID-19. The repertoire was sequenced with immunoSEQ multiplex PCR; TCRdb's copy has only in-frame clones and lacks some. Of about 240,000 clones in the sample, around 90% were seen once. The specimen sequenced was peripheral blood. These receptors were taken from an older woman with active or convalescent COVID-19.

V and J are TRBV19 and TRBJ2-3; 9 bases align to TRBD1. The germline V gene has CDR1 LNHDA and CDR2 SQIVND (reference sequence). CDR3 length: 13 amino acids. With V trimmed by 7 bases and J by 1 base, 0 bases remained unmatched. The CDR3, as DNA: TGTGCCAGTAACAGGGGGCGCACAGATACGCAGTATTTT. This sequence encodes CASNRGRTDTQYF.

CDR3 region: CAISRDIASYEQYF. CDR3 bases: TGTGCCATCAGCCGGGACATCGCTTCTTACGAGCAGTACTTC. The gene calls are TRBV10-3 and TRBJ2-7; TRBD1 might be the D (6 bases). Trimming cost V 6 bases and J 4 bases, with 16 bases left between them. Germline-derived CDR1 and CDR2 are ENHRY and SYGVKD. The CDR3 consists of 14 residues.

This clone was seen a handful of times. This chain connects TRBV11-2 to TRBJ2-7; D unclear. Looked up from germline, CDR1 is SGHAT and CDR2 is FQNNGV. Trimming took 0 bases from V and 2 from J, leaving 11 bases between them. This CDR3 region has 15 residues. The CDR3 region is CASSLERPPAYEQYF. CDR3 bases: TGTGCCAGCAGCTTAGAGCGGCCCCCTGCCTACGAGCAGTACTTC. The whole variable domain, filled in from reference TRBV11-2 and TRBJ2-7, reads EAGVAQSPRYKIIEKRQSVAFWCNPISGHATLYWYQQILGQGPKLLIQFQNNGVVDDSQLPKDRFSAERLKGVDSTLKIQPAKLEDSAVYLCASSLERPPAYEQYFGPGTRLTVT.

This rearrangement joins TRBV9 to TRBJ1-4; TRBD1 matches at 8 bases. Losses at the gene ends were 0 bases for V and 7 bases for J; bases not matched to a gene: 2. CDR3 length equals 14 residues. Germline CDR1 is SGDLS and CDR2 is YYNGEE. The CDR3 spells CASSVGGQGEKLFF. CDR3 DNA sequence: TGTGCCAGCAGCGTAGGCGGACAGGGTGAAAAACTGTTTTTT.

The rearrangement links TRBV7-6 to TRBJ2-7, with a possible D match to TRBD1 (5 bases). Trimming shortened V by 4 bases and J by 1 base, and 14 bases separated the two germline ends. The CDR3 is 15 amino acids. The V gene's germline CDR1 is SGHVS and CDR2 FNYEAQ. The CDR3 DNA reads TGTGCCAGCAGCTGGGGCCAAGGGGTTTCCTACGAGCAGTACTTC. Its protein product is CASSWGQGVSYEQYF.

CDR3 protein: CSASAQEKAYEQYF. The CDR3 DNA follows: TGCAGTGCTAGTGCACAGGAAAAGGCGTACGAGCAGTACTTC. This rearrangement joins TRBV20-1 to TRBJ2-7; TRBD1 is a possible D gene (5 bases). The germline V gene has CDR1 DFQATT and CDR2 SNEGSKA (reference sequence). The CDR3 contains 14 residues. With 3 bases removed from V and 4 bases from J, the gap between germline ends came to 16 bases.

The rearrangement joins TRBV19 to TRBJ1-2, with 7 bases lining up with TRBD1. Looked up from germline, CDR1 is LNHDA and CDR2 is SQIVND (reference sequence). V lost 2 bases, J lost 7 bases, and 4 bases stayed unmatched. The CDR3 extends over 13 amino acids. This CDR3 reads CASSITAGGGYTF. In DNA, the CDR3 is TGTGCCAGTAGTATAACGGCAGGGGGTGGCTACACCTTC.

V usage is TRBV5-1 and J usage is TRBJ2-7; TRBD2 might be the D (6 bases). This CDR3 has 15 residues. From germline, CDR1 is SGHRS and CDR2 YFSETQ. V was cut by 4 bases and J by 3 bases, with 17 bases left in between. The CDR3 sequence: CASSLLWGGDYEQYF. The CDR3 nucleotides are TGCGCCAGCAGCCTCCTGTGGGGAGGAGACTACGAGCAGTACTTC.

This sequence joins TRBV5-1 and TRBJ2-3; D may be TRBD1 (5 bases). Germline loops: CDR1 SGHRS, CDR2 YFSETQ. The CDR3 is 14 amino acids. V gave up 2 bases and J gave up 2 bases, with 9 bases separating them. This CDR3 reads CASSLQAPTDTQYF. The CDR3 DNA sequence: TGCGCCAGCAGCTTACAGGCGCCCACAGATACGCAGTATTTT. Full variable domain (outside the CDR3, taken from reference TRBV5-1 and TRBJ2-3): KAGVTQTPRYLIKTRGQQVTLSCSPISGHRSVSWYQQTPGQGLQFLFEYFSETQRNKGNFPGRFSGRQFSNSRSEMNVSTLELGDSALYLCASSLQAPTDTQYFGPGTRLTVL.

CDR3 loop: CASTLQGQETQYF. In DNA, the CDR3 is TGTGCCAGCACCCTACAGGGTCAAGAGACCCAGTACTTC. This chain uses TRBV5-4 with TRBJ2-5, with D possibly TRBD1 on 6 matching bases. Germline V gene sequence: CDR1 SGHNT, CDR2 YYREEE (reference sequence). This CDR3 spans 13 amino acids. V dropped 6 bases and J dropped 2 bases, with 11 bases sitting between them.

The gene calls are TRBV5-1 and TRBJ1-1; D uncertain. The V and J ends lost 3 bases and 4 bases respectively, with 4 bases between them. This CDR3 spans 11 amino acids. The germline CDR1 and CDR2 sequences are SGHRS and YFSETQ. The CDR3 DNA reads TGCGCCAGCAGCTCACTCACTGAAGCTTTCTTT. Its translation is CASSSLTEAFF.

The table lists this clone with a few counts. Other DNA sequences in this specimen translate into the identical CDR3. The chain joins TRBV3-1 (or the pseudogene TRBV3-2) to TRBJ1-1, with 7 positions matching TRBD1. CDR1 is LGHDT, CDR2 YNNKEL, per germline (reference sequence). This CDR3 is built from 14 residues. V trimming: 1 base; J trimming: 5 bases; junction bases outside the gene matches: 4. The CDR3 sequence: CASSQAGGRTEAFF. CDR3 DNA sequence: TGTGCCAGCAGCCAAGCAGGGGGGAGAACTGAAGCTTTCTTT.

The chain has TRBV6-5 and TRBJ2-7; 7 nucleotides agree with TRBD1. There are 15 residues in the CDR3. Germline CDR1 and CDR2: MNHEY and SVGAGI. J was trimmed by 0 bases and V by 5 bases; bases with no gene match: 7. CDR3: CASSRGTAFSYEQYF. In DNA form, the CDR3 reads TGTGCCAGCAGTAGAGGGACAGCTTTCTCCTACGAGCAGTACTTC.

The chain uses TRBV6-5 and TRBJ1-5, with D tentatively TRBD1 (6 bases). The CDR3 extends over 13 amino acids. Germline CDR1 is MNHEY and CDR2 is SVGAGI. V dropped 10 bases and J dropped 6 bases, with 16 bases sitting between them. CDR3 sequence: CATTGGAGQPQHF. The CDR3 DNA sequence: TGTGCCACTACGGGGGGGGCAGGTCAGCCCCAGCATTTT.

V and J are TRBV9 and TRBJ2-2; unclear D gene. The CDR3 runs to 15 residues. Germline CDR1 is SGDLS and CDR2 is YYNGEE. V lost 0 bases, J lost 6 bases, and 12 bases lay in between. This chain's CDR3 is CASSVDIRASGELFF. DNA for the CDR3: TGTGCCAGCAGCGTAGATATCCGCGCCTCCGGGGAGCTGTTTTTT.

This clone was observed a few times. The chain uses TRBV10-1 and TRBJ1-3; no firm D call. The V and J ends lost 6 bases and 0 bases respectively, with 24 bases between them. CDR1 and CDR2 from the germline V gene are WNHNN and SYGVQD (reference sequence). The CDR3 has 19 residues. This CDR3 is CASRGGCFPEFCSGNTIYF. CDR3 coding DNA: TGCGCCAGCAGAGGCGGTTGTTTCCCGGAGTTTTGCTCTGGAAACACCATATATTTT.

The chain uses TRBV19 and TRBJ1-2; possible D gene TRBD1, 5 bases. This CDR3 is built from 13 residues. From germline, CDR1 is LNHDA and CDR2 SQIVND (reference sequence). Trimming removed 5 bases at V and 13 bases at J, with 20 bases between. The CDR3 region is CASSLRDGLWLTF. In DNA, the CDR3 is TGTGCCAGTAGTCTCCGGGACGGACTATGGCTCACCTTC.

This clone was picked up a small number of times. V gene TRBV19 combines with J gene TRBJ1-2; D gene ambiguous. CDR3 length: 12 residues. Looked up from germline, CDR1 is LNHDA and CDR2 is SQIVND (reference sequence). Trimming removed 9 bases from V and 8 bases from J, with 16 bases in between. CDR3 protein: CASGSRGSGYTF. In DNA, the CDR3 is TGTGCCAGCGGGAGTCGGGGTAGCGGCTACACCTTC.

This CDR3 reads CASSRSPSNYGYTF. CDR3 nucleotide sequence: TGTGCCAGCAGTCGTAGCCCTTCAAACTATGGCTACACCTTC. This chain connects TRBV6-5 to TRBJ1-2; D gene unclear. CDR1 and CDR2 (germline): MNHEY, SVGAGI. Trimming cost V 5 bases and J 2 bases, with 12 bases left between them. The CDR3 extends over 14 amino acids.

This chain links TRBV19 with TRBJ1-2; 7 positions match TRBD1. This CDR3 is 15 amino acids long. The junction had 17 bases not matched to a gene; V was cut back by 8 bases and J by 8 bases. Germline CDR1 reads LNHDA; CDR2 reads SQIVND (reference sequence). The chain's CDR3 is CASQEGAYQFGGYTF. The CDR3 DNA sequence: TGTGCCAGTCAAGAGGGGGCGTACCAGTTTGGGGGCTACACCTTC.

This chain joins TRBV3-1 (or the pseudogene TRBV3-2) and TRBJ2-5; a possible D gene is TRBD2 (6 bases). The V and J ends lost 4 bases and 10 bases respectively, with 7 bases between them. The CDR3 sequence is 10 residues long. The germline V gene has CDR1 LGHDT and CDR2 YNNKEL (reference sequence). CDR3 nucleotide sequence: TGTGCCAGCAGCCGGAGGGACCAGTACTTC. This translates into CASSRRDQYF.

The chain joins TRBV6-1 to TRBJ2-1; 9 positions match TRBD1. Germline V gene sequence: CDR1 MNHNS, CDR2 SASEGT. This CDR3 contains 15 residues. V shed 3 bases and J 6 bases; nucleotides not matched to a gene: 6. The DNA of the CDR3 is TGTGCCAGCAGTGACCGGGACAGGGTTAGCAATGAGCAGTTCTTC. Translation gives CASSDRDRVSNEQFF.

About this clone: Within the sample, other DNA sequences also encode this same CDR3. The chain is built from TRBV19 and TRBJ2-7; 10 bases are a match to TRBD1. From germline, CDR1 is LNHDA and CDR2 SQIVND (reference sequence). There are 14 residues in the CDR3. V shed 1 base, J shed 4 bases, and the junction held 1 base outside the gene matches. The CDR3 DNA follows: TGTGCCAGTAGTATAGGGGGACAGGGGTACGAGCAGTACTTC. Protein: CASSIGGQGYEQYF.

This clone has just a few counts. The CDR3 protein is CASSPGQGINTIYF. The CDR3 nucleotides read TGTGCCAGCAGCCCGGGACAGGGTATCAACACCATATATTTT. The genes are TRBV3-1 (or the pseudogene TRBV3-2) and TRBJ1-3; 9 nucleotides match TRBD1. CDR3 size: 14 residues. The germline V gene has CDR1 LGHDT and CDR2 YNNKEL (reference sequence). Trimming took 4 bases from V and 7 from J; bases not matched to a gene: 5.

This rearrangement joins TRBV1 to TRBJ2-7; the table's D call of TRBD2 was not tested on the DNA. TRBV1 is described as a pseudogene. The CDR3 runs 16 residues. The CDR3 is CTSSQQLGRGAYEQYF. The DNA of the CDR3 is TGCACCAGCAGCCAGCAACTGGGGCGGGGGGCCTACGAGCAGTACTTC.

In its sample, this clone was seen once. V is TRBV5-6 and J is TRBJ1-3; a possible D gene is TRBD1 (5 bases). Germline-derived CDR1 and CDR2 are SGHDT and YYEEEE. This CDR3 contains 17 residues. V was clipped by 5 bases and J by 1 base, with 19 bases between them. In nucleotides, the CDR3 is TGTGCCAGCAGTTGGCAGGGACTACGTCCATCTGGAAACACCATATATTTT. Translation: CASSWQGLRPSGNTIYF.

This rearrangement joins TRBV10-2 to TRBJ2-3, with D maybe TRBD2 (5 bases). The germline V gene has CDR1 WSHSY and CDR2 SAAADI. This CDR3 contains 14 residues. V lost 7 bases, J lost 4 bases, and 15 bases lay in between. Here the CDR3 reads CASTTRAGADTQYF. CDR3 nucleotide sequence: TGCGCCAGCACCACTAGGGCCGGGGCAGATACGCAGTATTTT.